This TCR beta chain emerged from a study of shared T cell receptors in the human thymus. CDR1 SGHNT and CDR2 YYREEE come from the germline V gene (reference sequence). V lost 0 bases and J 6 bases, leaving 19 bases between the germline ends. The CDR3 length is 16 residues. Repertoires were generated with immunoSEQ multiplex PCR, while TCRdb's copy carries only in-frame clones and drops some. Seen here are around 730,000 clones, 80% to 90% observed once, and the top ten hold about 0.0098%. This same sample was also taken into another study, of human thymus T cells. That source notes: There appeared to be biased usage of V and J genes in thymic and blood repertoires. Related research described thymic repertoires that were highly overlapping among unrelated individuals.

Source material: thymocytes. The origin of this receptor is a girl under two years old with a congenital heart defect. The chain recombines TRBV5-4 with TRBJ2-7; TRBD2 is a possible D gene (6 bases). The CDR3 here is CASSLAGGSPLGEQYF. CDR3 sequence (DNA): TGTGCCAGCAGCTTGGCCGGGGGAAGTCCCCTGGGCGAGCAGTACTTC.